This T cell receptor beta chain was observed in a study of T cell responses to AZD1222 COVID-19 vaccine. Data came from immunoSEQ multiplex PCR; TCRdb stores just in-frame clones and leaves some out. The sample yields tens of thousands of clones, about 92% seen once. Broader study findings: Donors were mostly white British, more females; clonal diversity possibly underestimated. The study found vaccine-associated CD4 TCRs spanning spike, dominant at 160-218 and 743-854. Compared with day 0, the breadth and depth of the Spike-specific TCR repertoire rose significantly after two doses of AZD1222.

In regard to this clone: Its antigen is undetermined.

Trimming took off 4 bases at V and 16 bases at J, with 14 bases between the two ends. The CDR3 totals 11 residues. Looked up from germline, CDR1 is DFQATT and CDR2 is SNEGSKA (reference sequence). The sample was peripheral blood, taken on day 0 of AZD1222 vaccination. The receptor was derived from an adult in good health. J is TRBJ1-6 and V is TRBV20-1; D unresolved. In DNA, the CDR3 is TGCAGTGCTAAGGCCGGGTCCTCACTCCACTTT. It specifies CSAKAGSSLHF.